A single sample is the source of the 7 T cell receptor beta chains below, sequenced in a study of regulatory T cells in long-lasting Graves disease (dated by TCRdb to about 2021). Read against the paper, the sample's time point label means: newly diagnosed GD, antithyroid drugs for less than 3 months. For both TCR sequencing and RNA sequencing, RNA was extracted from PBMCs using TRIzol. Receptor amplification or capture employed multiplex PCR. TCRdb names Illumina HiSeq 4000 as the instrument used. iRepertoire HTBI primers and Arm-PCR amplification of CDR3 regions were used to construct TCR beta libraries. TCRdb reprocessing: public reads trimmed at Q25 with fastp, clones called with MiXCR, in-frame beta chains kept. Rows are combined by CDR3 protein, so each entry shows the most common genes and DNA. The sample table contains a few hundred thousand distinct CDR3 sequences; only one count was recorded for 18% of them. Of the sample, about 15% falls within the top ten clones.

These data are also associated with another study on T cells in Graves' hyperthyroidism and ophthalmopathy.

Here the sequenced sample was peripheral blood mononuclear cells (PBMCs), taken at new diagnosis, from a patient treated with antithyroid drugs. These receptors all come from a woman younger than 45 with Graves disease. Donor details come from another sample of the same person, matched by shared clones.

This clonotype was observed at least ten times. This sequence joins TRBV18 and TRBJ1-4; D remains ambiguous. The germline CDR1 and CDR2 sequences are KGHSH and LQKENI. Trimming shortened V by 1 base and J by 3 bases, and 9 bases separated the two germline ends. The CDR3 totals 15 residues. CDR3 nucleotide sequence: TGTGCCAGCTCACCACGCGGGGAACCTAATGAAAAACTGTTTTTT. It codes for CASSPRGEPNEKLFF.

The chain has TRBV12-3 or TRBV12-4 and TRBJ2-7, with 16 bases lining up with TRBD2. V lost 5 bases, J lost 7 bases, and 14 bases stayed unmatched. CDR3 length: 18 residues. The CDR3 spells CASSPRGTSGGAGREQYF. CDR3 DNA: TGTGCCAGCAGTCCAAGGGGGACTAGCGGGGGGGCGGGGAGGGAGCAGTACTTC.

With regard to this clonotype: Just one base apart from a much larger clone, this may be a read error. This CDR3 is missing its conserved last phenylalanine or tryptophan, likely due to a read error. The V call is TRBV6-4, the J call TRBJ2-7; 7 positions agree with TRBD2. CDR1 MRHNA and CDR2 SNTAGT come from the germline V gene. With 0 bases clipped from V and 0 bases from J, the junction kept 5 bases outside the gene matches. The CDR3 runs to 16 residues. The CDR3 bases are TGTGCCAGCAGTGACTCAGGCGGGGGTAACTCCTACGAGCAGTACCTC. It is translated as CASSDSGGGNSYEQYL.

DNA for the CDR3: TGTGCCAGCACATCTTTCTCCTACGAGCAGTACTTC. Protein: CASTSFSYEQYF. This chain uses TRBV27 with TRBJ2-7, with unresolved D. This CDR3 has 12 amino acids. Per germline, CDR1 MNHEY and CDR2 SMNVEV (reference sequence). Trimming took off 7 bases at V and 0 bases at J, with 7 bases between the two ends.

This clonotype was counted ten times or more. The CDR3 loop is CSAMISASGETQYF. The CDR3 DNA is TGCAGTGCTATGATTAGCGCCAGCGGGGAGACCCAGTACTTC. V gene TRBV20-1 combines with J gene TRBJ2-5; D may be TRBD2 (6 bases). Germline assignment: CDR1 DFQATT and CDR2 SNEGSKA (reference sequence). The CDR3 has 14 amino acids. V gave up 4 bases and J gave up 5 bases, with 17 bases separating them.

This clonotype was observed at least ten times. The V call is TRBV7-8, the J call TRBJ1-6; D is perhaps TRBD1 (6 bases). Between the trimmed V and J ends, which lost 9 bases and 9 bases, there was a span of 18 bases. This CDR3 has 14 residues. Germline lookup yields CDR1 SGHVS and CDR2 FQNEAQ. The CDR3: CASRQEDGSSPLHF. Written as DNA, the CDR3 is TGTGCCAGTCGACAGGAGGATGGTAGTTCACCCCTCCACTTT.

This clonotype was found many times. V and J are TRBV6-5 and TRBJ2-7, with unresolved D. Germline V gives CDR1 MNHEY, CDR2 SVGAGI. The CDR3 runs to 14 residues. V dropped 4 bases and J dropped 4 bases, with 14 bases sitting between them. The CDR3 loop is CASSSWARSYEQYF. CDR3 sequence (DNA): TGTGCCAGCAGTTCCTGGGCCCGCAGTTACGAGCAGTACTTC.